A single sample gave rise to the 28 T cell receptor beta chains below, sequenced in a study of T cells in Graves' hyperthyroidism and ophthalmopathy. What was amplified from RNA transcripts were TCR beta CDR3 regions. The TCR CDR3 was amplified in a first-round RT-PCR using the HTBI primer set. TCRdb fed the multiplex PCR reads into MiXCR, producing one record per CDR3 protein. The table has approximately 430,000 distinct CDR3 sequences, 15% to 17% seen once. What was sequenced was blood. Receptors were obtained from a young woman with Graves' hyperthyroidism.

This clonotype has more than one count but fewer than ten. The DNA of the CDR3 is TGTGCCACCAGCTTAACGCAGGGTGATAATTCACCCCTCCACTTT. This translates into CATSLTQGDNSPLHF. This chain connects TRBV15 to TRBJ1-6, with TRBD1 as a possible D gene (5 bases). Germline CDR1 LNHNV, CDR2 YYDKDF (reference sequence). The CDR3 is 15 amino acids. V gave up 5 bases and J gave up 5 bases, with 13 bases separating them. The full variable domain, with the rest looked up from reference TRBV15 and TRBJ1-6, is DAMVIQNPRYQVTQFGKPVTLSCSQTLNHNVMYWYQQKSSQAPKLLFHYYDKDFNNEADTPDNFQSRRPNTSFCFLDIRSPGLGDTAMYLCATSLTQGDNSPLHFGNGTRLTVT.

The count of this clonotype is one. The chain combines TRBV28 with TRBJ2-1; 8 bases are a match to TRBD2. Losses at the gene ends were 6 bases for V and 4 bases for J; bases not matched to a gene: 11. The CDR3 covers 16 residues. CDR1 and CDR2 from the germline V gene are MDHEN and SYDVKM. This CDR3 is CASSNSGTRGYNEQFF. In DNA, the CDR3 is TGTGCCAGCAGCAACTCCGGGACTAGGGGGTACAATGAGCAGTTCTTC.

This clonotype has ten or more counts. The CDR3 region has the DNA TGTGCCAGCAGTTACGCAATGACAGGGGCTTCTGATTCACCCCTCCACTTT. This sequence encodes CASSYAMTGASDSPLHF. This chain uses TRBV6-6 with TRBJ1-6; 8 nucleotides line up with TRBD1. The CDR3 is 17 amino acids. Germline V gives CDR1 MNHNY, CDR2 SVGAGI (reference sequence). Germline trimming cut 2 bases from V and 8 bases from J; bases unmatched to any gene: 11.

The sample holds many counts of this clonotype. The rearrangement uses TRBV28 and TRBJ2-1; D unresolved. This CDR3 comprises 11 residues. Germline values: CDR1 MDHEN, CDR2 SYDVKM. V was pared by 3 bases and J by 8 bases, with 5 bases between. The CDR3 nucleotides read TGTGCCAGCAGTTTTATCGATGAGCAGTTCTTC. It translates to CASSFIDEQFF.

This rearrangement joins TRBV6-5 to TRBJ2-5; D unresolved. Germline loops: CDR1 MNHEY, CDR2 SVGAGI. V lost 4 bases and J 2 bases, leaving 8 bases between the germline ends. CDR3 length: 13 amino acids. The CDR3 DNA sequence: TGTGCCAGCAGTTCAGACTGGCAAGAGACCCAGTACTTC. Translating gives CASSSDWQETQYF.

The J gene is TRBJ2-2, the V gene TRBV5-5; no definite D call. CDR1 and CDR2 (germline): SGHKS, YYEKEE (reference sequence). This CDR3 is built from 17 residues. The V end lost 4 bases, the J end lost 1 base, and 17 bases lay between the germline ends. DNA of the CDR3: TGTGCCAGCAGCCCTACTCCCCTGACAATGAACACCGGGGAGCTGTTTTTT. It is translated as CASSPTPLTMNTGELFF.

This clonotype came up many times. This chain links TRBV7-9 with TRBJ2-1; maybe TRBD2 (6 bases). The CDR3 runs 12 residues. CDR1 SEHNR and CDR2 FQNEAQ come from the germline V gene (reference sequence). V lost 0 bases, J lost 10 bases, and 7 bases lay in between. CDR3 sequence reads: CASSLAGGEQFF. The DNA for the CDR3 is TGTGCCAGCAGCTTAGCGGGAGGAGAGCAGTTCTTC.

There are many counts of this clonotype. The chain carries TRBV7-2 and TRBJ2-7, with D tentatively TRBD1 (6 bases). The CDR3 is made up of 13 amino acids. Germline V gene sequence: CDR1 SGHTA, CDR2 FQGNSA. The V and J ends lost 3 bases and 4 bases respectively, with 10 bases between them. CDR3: CASSLARGYEQYF. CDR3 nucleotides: TGTGCCAGCAGCTTGGCCAGGGGTTACGAGCAGTACTTC.

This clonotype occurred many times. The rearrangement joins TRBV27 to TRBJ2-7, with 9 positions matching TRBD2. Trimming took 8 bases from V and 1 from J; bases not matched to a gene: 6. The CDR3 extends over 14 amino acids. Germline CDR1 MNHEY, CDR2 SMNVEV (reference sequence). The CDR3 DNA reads TGTGCCAGCGCGCTAAGCGGGAGGTCCTACGAGCAGTACTTC. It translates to CASALSGRSYEQYF.

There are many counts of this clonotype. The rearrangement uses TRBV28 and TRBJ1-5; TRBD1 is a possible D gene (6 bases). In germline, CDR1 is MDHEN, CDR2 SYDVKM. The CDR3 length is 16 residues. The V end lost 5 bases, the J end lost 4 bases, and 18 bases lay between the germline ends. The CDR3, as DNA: TGTGCCAGCAGTCCGAGGGGGGGACCCCCTAATCAGCCCCAGCATTTT. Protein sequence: CASSPRGGPPNQPQHF.

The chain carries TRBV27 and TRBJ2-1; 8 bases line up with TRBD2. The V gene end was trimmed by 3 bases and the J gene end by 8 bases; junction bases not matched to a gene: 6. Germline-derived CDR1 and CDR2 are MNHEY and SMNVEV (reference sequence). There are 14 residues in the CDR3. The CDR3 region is CASSFGGRYDEQFF. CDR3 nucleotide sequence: TGTGCCAGCAGTTTTGGCGGGAGGTATGATGAGCAGTTCTTC.

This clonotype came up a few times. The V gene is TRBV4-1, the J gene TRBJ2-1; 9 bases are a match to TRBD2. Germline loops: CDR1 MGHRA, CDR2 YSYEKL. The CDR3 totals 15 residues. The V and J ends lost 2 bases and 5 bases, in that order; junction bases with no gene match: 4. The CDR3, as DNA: TGCGCCAGCAGCCAACTAGCGGGGATCCACAATGAGCAGTTCTTC. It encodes CASSQLAGIHNEQFF.

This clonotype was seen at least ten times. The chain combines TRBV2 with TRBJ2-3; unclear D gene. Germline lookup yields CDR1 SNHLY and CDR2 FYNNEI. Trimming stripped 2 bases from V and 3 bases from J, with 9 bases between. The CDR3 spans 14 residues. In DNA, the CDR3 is TGTGCCAGCAGTGAAAGGGTTGGGACAGATACGCAGTATTTT. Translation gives CASSERVGTDTQYF.

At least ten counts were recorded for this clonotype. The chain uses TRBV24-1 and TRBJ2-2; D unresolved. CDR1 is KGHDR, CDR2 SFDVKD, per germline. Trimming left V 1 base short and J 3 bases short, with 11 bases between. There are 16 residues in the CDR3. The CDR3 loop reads CATSDFEDSDTGELFF. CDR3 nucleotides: TGTGCCACCAGTGATTTCGAGGATTCGGACACCGGGGAGCTGTTTTTT.

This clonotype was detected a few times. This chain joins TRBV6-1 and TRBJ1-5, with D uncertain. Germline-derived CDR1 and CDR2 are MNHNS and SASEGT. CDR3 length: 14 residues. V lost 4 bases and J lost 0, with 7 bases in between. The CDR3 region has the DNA TGTGCCAGCAGTGGGCGAAGTAGCAATCAGCCCCAGCATTTT. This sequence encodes CASSGRSSNQPQHF.

The CDR3 is CASSPSGTGSTDTQYF. The CDR3 bases are TGCGCCAGCAGCCCCTCCGGGACAGGGAGCACAGATACGCAGTATTTT. V and J are TRBV4-1 and TRBJ2-3; 9 bases map to TRBD1. CDR3 length equals 16 residues. The junction had 5 bases not matched to a gene; V was cut back by 4 bases and J by 0 bases. Germline V lookup: CDR1 MGHRA, CDR2 YSYEKL.

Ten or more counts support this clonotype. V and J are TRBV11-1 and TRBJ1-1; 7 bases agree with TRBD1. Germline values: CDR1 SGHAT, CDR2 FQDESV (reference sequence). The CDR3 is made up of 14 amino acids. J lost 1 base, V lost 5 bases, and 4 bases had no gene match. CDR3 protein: CASSPGQSNTEAFF. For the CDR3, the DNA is TGTGCCAGCAGCCCGGGACAGTCGAACACTGAAGCTTTCTTT.

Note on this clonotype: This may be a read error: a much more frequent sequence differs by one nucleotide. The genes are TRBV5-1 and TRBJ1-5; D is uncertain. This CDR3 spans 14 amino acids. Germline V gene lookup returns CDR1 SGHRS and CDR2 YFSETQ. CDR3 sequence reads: CASSLDADNQSQHF. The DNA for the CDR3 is TGCGCCAGCAGCTTGGATGCGGATAATCAGTCCCAGCATTTT.

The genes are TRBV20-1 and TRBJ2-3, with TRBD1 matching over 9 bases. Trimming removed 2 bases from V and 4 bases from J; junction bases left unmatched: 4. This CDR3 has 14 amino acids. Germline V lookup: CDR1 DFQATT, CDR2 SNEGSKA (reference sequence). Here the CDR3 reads CSARQRDRADTQYF. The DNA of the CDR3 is TGCAGTGCTAGACAACGGGACAGGGCAGATACGCAGTATTTT.

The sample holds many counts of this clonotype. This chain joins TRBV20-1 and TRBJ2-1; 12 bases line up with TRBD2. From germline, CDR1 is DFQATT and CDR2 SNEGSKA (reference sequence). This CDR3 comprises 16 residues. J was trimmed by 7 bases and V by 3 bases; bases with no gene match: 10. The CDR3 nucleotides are TGCAGTGCTAGCCGGCTCCTAGCGGGGGGGCCGAATGAGCAGTTCTTC. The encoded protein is CSASRLLAGGPNEQFF.

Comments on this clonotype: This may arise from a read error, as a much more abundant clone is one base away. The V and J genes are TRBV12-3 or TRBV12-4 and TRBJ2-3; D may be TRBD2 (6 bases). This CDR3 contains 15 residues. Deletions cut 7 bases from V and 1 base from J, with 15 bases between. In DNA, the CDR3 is TGTGCCAGCATCGGGACTGAACCTGGCACAGATACGCAGTATTTT. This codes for CASIGTEPGTDTQYF.

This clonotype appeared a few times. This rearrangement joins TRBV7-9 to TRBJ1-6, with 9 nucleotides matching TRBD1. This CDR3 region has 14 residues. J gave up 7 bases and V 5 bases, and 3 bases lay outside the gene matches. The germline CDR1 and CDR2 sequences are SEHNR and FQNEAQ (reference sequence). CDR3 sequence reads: CASSRTGENSPLHF. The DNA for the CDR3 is TGTGCCAGCAGCCGGACAGGGGAAAATTCACCCCTCCACTTT.

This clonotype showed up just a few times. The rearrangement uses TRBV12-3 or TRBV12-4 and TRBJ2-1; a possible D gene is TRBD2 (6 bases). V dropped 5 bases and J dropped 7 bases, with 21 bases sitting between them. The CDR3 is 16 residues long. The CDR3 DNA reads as TGTGCCAGCAGTCACCGTACGGGGGAAGGGGAAAATGAGCAGTTCTTC. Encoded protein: CASSHRTGEGENEQFF.

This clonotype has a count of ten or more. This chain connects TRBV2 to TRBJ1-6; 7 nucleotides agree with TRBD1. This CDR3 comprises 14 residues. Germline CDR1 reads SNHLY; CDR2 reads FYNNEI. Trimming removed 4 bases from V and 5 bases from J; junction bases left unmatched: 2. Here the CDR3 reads CASSGTGDNSPLHF. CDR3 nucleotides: TGTGCCAGCAGTGGGACAGGAGATAATTCACCCCTCCACTTT.

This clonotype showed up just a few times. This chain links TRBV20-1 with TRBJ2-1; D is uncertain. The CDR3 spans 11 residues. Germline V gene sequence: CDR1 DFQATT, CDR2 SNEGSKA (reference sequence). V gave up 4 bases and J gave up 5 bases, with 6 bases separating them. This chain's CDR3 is CSATSHNEQFF. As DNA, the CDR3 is TGCAGTGCTACGTCCCACAATGAGCAGTTCTTC.

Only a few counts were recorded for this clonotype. The CDR3 DNA reads TGTGCCAGCAGTACCGACAGGGGATGGGGGACCCAGTACTTC. This encodes CASSTDRGWGTQYF. The chain has TRBV6-5 and TRBJ2-5; TRBD1 matches 8 bases. The CDR3 is 14 amino acids. Germline values: CDR1 MNHEY, CDR2 SVGAGI. The ends lost 5 bases at V and 7 bases at J; junction bases unmatched: 9.

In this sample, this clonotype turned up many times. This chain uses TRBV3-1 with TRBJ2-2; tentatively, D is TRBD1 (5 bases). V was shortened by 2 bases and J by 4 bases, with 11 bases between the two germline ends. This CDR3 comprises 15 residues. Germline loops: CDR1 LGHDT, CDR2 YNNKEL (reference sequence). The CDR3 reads CASSQQGFGTGELFF. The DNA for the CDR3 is TGTGCCAGCAGCCAACAGGGTTTCGGCACCGGGGAGCTGTTTTTT.

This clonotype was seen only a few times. CDR3 protein: CASSYSPPNTGELFF. The DNA of the CDR3 is TGTGCCAGCAGTTACAGTCCCCCGAACACCGGGGAGCTGTTTTTT. The J gene is TRBJ2-2, the V gene TRBV6-2 or TRBV6-3; D unresolved. The CDR3 sequence is 15 residues long. Trimming took 2 bases from V and 0 from J, leaving 7 bases between them. Germline V gives CDR1 MNHEY, CDR2 SVGEGT.